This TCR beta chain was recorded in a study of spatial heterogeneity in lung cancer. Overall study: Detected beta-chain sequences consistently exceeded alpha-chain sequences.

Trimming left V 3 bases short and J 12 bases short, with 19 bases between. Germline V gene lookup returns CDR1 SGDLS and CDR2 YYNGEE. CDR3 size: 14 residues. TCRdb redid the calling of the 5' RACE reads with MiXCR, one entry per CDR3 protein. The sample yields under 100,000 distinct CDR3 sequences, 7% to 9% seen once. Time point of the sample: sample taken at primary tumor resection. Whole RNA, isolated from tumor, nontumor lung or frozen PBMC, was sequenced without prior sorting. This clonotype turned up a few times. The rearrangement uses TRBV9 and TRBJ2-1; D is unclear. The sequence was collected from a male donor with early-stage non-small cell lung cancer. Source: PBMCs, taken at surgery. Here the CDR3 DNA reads TGTGCCAGCAGCGGGCTAGTAGGGTCTTTGGGGCAGTTCTTC. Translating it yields CASSGLVGSLGQFF.